Listed below are T cell receptor beta chains from one sample, sequenced in a study of blood T cells in healthy people across ages. MiXCR, applied by TCRdb to the 5' RACE reads, yields one record per CDR3 protein. The repertoire holds approximately 690,000 distinct CDR3 sequences, with around 54% as singletons. Sequenced material: blood. The receptor set was obtained from a man aged 55 to 70 in good health. Both conserved end residues are part of each CDR3. Each record gives: V gene, D gene, clone size, J gene, CDR3 length, CDR3 DNA, CDR3 protein. The D gene is left open where the match is weak. The size field is filled for only some rows; it gives once, few, many or a size class.

v_call: TRBV12-3/TRBV12-4
d_call: TRBD1
clone_size: .
j_call: TRBJ1-6
cdr3_length: 16
cdr3_nt: TGTGCCAGCAGTTTTGGAACAGGGGCGCATAATTCACCCCTCCACTTT
cdr3_aa: CASSFGTGAHNSPLHF

v_call: TRBV25-1
d_call: TRBD2
clone_size: .
j_call: TRBJ2-2
cdr3_length: 15
cdr3_nt: TGTGCCAGCACGACTAGCGGGGGGGCTACCGGGGAGCTGTTTTTT
cdr3_aa: CASTTSGGATGELFF

v_call: TRBV10-3
d_call: .
clone_size: few
j_call: TRBJ2-7
cdr3_length: 15
cdr3_nt: TGTGCCATCAGTGAGTCGTTCGGCCAGGGTTACGAGCAGTACTTC
cdr3_aa: CAISESFGQGYEQYF

v_call: TRBV15
d_call: .
clone_size: .
j_call: TRBJ2-1
cdr3_length: 16
cdr3_nt: TGTGCCACCAGCCCTACGTGGCGGCGGGGCAGTGCTGAGCAGTTCTTC
cdr3_aa: CATSPTWRRGSAEQFF

v_call: TRBV27
d_call: TRBD1
clone_size: .
j_call: TRBJ2-3
cdr3_length: 15
cdr3_nt: TGTGCCAGCAAAAGAGGGGACAGGGGGGTAGATACGCAGTATTTT
cdr3_aa: CASKRGDRGVDTQYF

v_call: TRBV20-1
d_call: TRBD1
clone_size: .
j_call: TRBJ2-5
cdr3_length: 13
cdr3_nt: TGCAGTGCTCCACAGGGGGCGAGGGAGACCCAGTACTTC
cdr3_aa: CSAPQGARETQYF

v_call: TRBV3-1
d_call: .
clone_size: .
j_call: TRBJ2-7
cdr3_length: 13
cdr3_nt: TGTGCCAGCAGCCAAGCGGGGCCCTACGAGCAGTACTTC
cdr3_aa: CASSQAGPYEQYF

v_call: TRBV28
d_call: TRBD2
clone_size: few
j_call: TRBJ2-7
cdr3_length: 15
cdr3_nt: TGTGCCAGCAGGCAAACTAGCGGGGGATCCTACGAGCAGTACTTC
cdr3_aa: CASRQTSGGSYEQYF

v_call: TRBV20-1
d_call: TRBD2
clone_size: .
j_call: TRBJ2-3
cdr3_length: 14
cdr3_nt: TGCAGTGCTAGAACTAGCGGGATCACAGATACGCAGTATTTT
cdr3_aa: CSARTSGITDTQYF

v_call: TRBV7-8
d_call: .
clone_size: .
j_call: TRBJ2-5
cdr3_length: 14
cdr3_nt: TGTGCCAGCAGCTTCGCCGGGAGTCAAGAGACCCAGTACTTC
cdr3_aa: CASSFAGSQETQYF

v_call: TRBV25-1
d_call: .
clone_size: .
j_call: TRBJ2-4
cdr3_length: 15
cdr3_nt: TGTGCCAGCAGTGAATGGGGCCAGGGAAGGGACATTCAGTACTTC
cdr3_aa: CASSEWGQGRDIQYF

v_call: TRBV21-1
d_call: .
clone_size: .
j_call: TRBJ2-1
cdr3_length: 16
cdr3_nt: TGTGCCAGCAGCAAAGGGGGTCGGGACCCTTACAATGAGCAGTTCTTC
cdr3_aa: CASSKGGRDPYNEQFF

v_call: TRBV7-2
d_call: .
clone_size: .
j_call: TRBJ2-1
cdr3_length: 14
cdr3_nt: TGTGCCAGCAGCTTTCTGAGTGGGGGGGGGCGGCAGTTCTTC
cdr3_aa: CASSFLSGGGRQFF

v_call: TRBV10-3
d_call: TRBD1
clone_size: .
j_call: TRBJ1-2
cdr3_length: 14
cdr3_nt: TGTGCCATCAGTGAGTCGACAGGGAGGGGTGGCTACACCTTC
cdr3_aa: CAISESTGRGGYTF

v_call: TRBV5-1
d_call: .
clone_size: .
j_call: TRBJ2-5
cdr3_length: 14
cdr3_nt: TGCGCCAGCACCCTAGAAGCAGGGATGGAGACCCAGTACTTC
cdr3_aa: CASTLEAGMETQYF

v_call: TRBV3-1
d_call: .
clone_size: .
j_call: TRBJ2-3
cdr3_length: 14
cdr3_nt: TGTGCCAGCAGCCAAGATCGGGACCTCCGTACGCAGTATTTT
cdr3_aa: CASSQDRDLRTQYF

v_call: TRBV3-1
d_call: .
clone_size: .
j_call: TRBJ2-7
cdr3_length: 14
cdr3_nt: TGTGCCAGCAGCCAAGGTCCAGACTCCTACGAGCAGTACTTC
cdr3_aa: CASSQGPDSYEQYF

v_call: TRBV5-1
d_call: .
clone_size: few
j_call: TRBJ2-1
cdr3_length: 16
cdr3_nt: TGCGCCAGCAGCTTGGATTCAGGGACGAGCTACAATGAGCAGTTCTTC
cdr3_aa: CASSLDSGTSYNEQFF

v_call: TRBV5-1
d_call: .
clone_size: once
j_call: TRBJ2-7
cdr3_length: 18
cdr3_nt: TGCGCCAGCAGCCATCTACCGGGCTTTGGTGTCCCCTACAATGAGCAGTACTTC
cdr3_aa: CASSHLPGFGVPYNEQYF

v_call: TRBV12-3/TRBV12-4
d_call: .
clone_size: few
j_call: TRBJ2-3
cdr3_length: 14
cdr3_nt: TGTGCCAGCAGTGGAAGAGCGGGTACAGATACGCAGTATTTT
cdr3_aa: CASSGRAGTDTQYF

v_call: TRBV9
d_call: .
clone_size: few
j_call: TRBJ2-5
cdr3_length: 15
cdr3_nt: TGTGCCAGCAGCGTATTCGGGACACAGCAAGAGACCCAGTACTTC
cdr3_aa: CASSVFGTQQETQYF

v_call: TRBV5-1
d_call: .
clone_size: .
j_call: TRBJ2-3
cdr3_length: 17
cdr3_nt: TGCGCCAGCAGCTTGGGATCACAGACAACTAGCACAGATACGCAGTATTTT
cdr3_aa: CASSLGSQTTSTDTQYF

v_call: TRBV7-9
d_call: .
clone_size: .
j_call: TRBJ2-1
cdr3_length: 13
cdr3_nt: TGTGCCAGCAGCCCTATTTCCCCGGGTGAGCAGTTCTTC
cdr3_aa: CASSPISPGEQFF

v_call: TRBV15
d_call: .
clone_size: .
j_call: TRBJ1-4
cdr3_length: 15
cdr3_nt: TGTGCCACCAGCAGAGAACAGGGTTCTATGGAAAAACTGTTTTTT
cdr3_aa: CATSREQGSMEKLFF

v_call: TRBV19
d_call: .
clone_size: .
j_call: TRBJ1-5
cdr3_length: 15
cdr3_nt: TGTGCCAGTAACCCTGGACAGTCCGGCAATCAGCCCCAGCATTTT
cdr3_aa: CASNPGQSGNQPQHF

v_call: TRBV6-2/TRBV6-3
d_call: .
clone_size: few
j_call: TRBJ2-1
cdr3_length: 11
cdr3_nt: TGTGCCAGCAGAGGGCACAATGAGCAGTTCTTC
cdr3_aa: CASRGHNEQFF

v_call: TRBV3-1
d_call: .
clone_size: few
j_call: TRBJ2-1
cdr3_length: 13
cdr3_nt: TGTGCCAGCAGCCGAGGCAGGGTTGATGAGCAGTTCTTC
cdr3_aa: CASSRGRVDEQFF

v_call: TRBV6-1
d_call: TRBD1
clone_size: many
j_call: TRBJ2-7
cdr3_length: 11
cdr3_nt: TGTGCCAGTACAGGGGCCTACGAGCAGTACTTC
cdr3_aa: CASTGAYEQYF

v_call: TRBV5-1
d_call: TRBD2
clone_size: .
j_call: TRBJ2-1
cdr3_length: 15
cdr3_nt: TGCGCCAGCAGGTTGACTAGCGGGAAATCGGATGAGCAGTTCTTC
cdr3_aa: CASRLTSGKSDEQFF